A selection of T cell receptor beta chains follows, all from one sample in a study of T cells after yellow fever vaccination. TCRdb itself ran the 5' RACE reads through MiXCR, one entry per CDR3 protein. The table includes hundreds of thousands of distinct CDR3 sequences, 10% to 15% detected once. Sample: PBMCs, taken on the day of the yellow fever booster vaccination. The origin of the receptors is a young man who received the YFV17D yellow fever vaccine. Both conserved end residues are part of each CDR3. A D gene is named only where the DNA matches it firmly. Clone size, where shown, is once, few, many, or a class for clones that have expanded.

j_call clone_size v_call d_call cdr3_aa cdr3_nt
TRBJ2-3 few TRBV20-1 - CSARDLWVDTQYF TGCAGTGCTAGAGATCTTTGGGTAGATACGCAGTATTTT
TRBJ2-1 few TRBV7-2 - CASSPLPNEQFF TGTGCCAGCAGCCCCCTACCCAATGAGCAGTTCTTC
TRBJ2-7 - TRBV18 TRBD2 CASSPPLAASYEQYF TGTGCCAGCTCACCACCCCTAGCGGCCTCCTACGAGCAGTACTTC
TRBJ2-5 - TRBV29-1 TRBD2 CSATRLAGMGETQYF TGCAGCGCAACGAGACTAGCGGGGATGGGGGAGACCCAGTACTTC
TRBJ2-7 - TRBV27 - CASSLSAGGIRFEQYF TGTGCCAGCAGTTTATCCGCCGGGGGTATAAGGTTCGAGCAGTACTTC
TRBJ2-7 - TRBV6-5 - CASSYALLSYNRPYEQYF TGTGCCAGCAGTTACGCTCTACTCTCGTACAACCGACCCTACGAGCAGTACTTC
TRBJ2-7 - TRBV7-2 TRBD2 CASSLDPSGLTYEQYF TGTGCCAGCAGCTTAGATCCTAGCGGGCTGACCTACGAGCAGTACTTC
TRBJ2-7 few TRBV29-1 - CSVEVGGGTYEQYF TGCAGCGTGGAAGTCGGAGGGGGGACCTACGAGCAGTACTTC
TRBJ2-5 - TRBV7-8 TRBD2 CASSSGLAGFETQYF TGTGCCAGCAGCTCCGGACTAGCGGGTTTTGAGACCCAGTACTTC
TRBJ2-2 few TRBV12-3/TRBV12-4 - CASSWGRSGTGELFF TGTGCCAGCAGTTGGGGACGTTCGGGGACCGGGGAGCTGTTTTTT